Following are 31 T cell receptor beta chains from one sample sequenced in a study of graft-versus-host responses after intestinal transplantation. The table came from immunoSEQ multiplex PCR; TCRdb's copy has only in-frame clones and leaves some out. The data show 25,000 to 35,000 clones, roughly nine tenths seen once. The input for sequencing was PBMCs, taken about 420 days after intestinal transplantation. The receptors were gathered from a human patient who received an intestinal transplant, so some T cells may come from the graft donor.

As DNA, the CDR3 is TGTGCCAGTAGTGTGACTAGTTACAATGAGCAGTTCTTC. It is translated as CASSVTSYNEQFF. The chain links TRBV19 to TRBJ2-1, with a tentative D call TRBD2 (6 bases). Germline V gene sequence: CDR1 LNHDA, CDR2 SQIVND (reference sequence). The CDR3 sequence is 13 residues long. V lost 5 bases and J lost 4, with 9 bases in between. The entire variable domain, with the rest obtained from reference TRBV19 and TRBJ2-1, is as follows: DGGITQSPKYLFRKEGQNVTLSCEQNLNHDAMYWYRQDPGQGLRLIYYSQIVNDFQKGDIAEGYSVSREKKESFPLTVTSAQKNPTAFYLCASSVTSYNEQFFGPGTRLTVL.

This chain joins TRBV9 and TRBJ1-4; weak D call: TRBD1 (5 bases). The V and J ends lost 3 bases and 5 bases respectively, with 11 bases between them. Germline V CDR1 and CDR2: SGDLS, YYNGEE. This CDR3 comprises 14 residues. CDR3 coding DNA: TGTGCCAGCAGCGCGGGGCGGCAGAATGAAAAACTGTTTTTT. Its protein product is CASSAGRQNEKLFF.

V usage is TRBV29-1 and J usage is TRBJ2-2; D might be TRBD2 (5 bases). This CDR3 has 14 amino acids. The ends were cut back, 4 bases at V and 0 bases at J, with 9 bases in the middle. Germline V gene lookup returns CDR1 SQVTM and CDR2 ANQGSEA. The CDR3 nucleotides are TGCAGCGTTGCGACCGGGACGAACACCGGGGAGCTGTTTTTT. It specifies CSVATGTNTGELFF.

The chain recombines TRBV4-3 with TRBJ2-7; 7 positions match TRBD1. Germline CDR1 is LGHNA and CDR2 is YSLEER. V lost 4 bases, J lost 0 bases, and 9 bases stayed unmatched. This CDR3 spans 16 amino acids. Written as DNA, the CDR3 is TGCGCCAGCAGCCTGCAACCGGACAGGTTCTCCTACGAGCAGTACTTC. Its protein is CASSLQPDRFSYEQYF.

A few counts support this clone. The chain joins TRBV6-1 to TRBJ2-7; no reliable D call. Between the trimmed V and J ends, which lost 3 bases and 4 bases, there was a span of 1 base. Per germline, CDR1 MNHNS and CDR2 SASEGT. CDR3 size: 10 residues. The DNA of the CDR3 is TGTGCCAGCAGTGAGTACGAGCAGTACTTC. Protein sequence: CASSEYEQYF.

DNA for the CDR3: TGTGCCAGCAGCTTGCCCGGGTTCAACTACGAGCAGTACTTC. Its protein product is CASSLPGFNYEQYF. V is TRBV7-9 and J is TRBJ2-7, with D unresolved. V lost 3 bases to trimming and J lost 3 bases, with 12 bases between them. The germline CDR1 and CDR2 sequences are SEHNR and FQNEAQ (reference sequence). CDR3 length equals 14 residues. Drawing the rest from reference TRBV7-9 and TRBJ2-7, the complete variable domain is DTGVSQNPRHKITKRGQNVTFRCDPISEHNRLYWYRQTLGQGPEFLTYFQNEAQLEKSRLLSDRFSAERPKGSFSTLEIQRTEQGDSAMYLCASSLPGFNYEQYFGPGTRLTVT.

The V call is TRBV28, the J call TRBJ1-2; weak D call: TRBD1 (6 bases). CDR1 MDHEN and CDR2 SYDVKM come from the germline V gene. The V and J ends lost 6 bases and 4 bases respectively, with 15 bases between them. The CDR3 is made up of 14 amino acids. CDR3 in amino acids: CASSPPGDGYGYTF. CDR3 sequence (DNA): TGTGCCAGCAGCCCCCCAGGGGATGGCTATGGCTACACCTTC.

The V call is TRBV6-1, the J call TRBJ2-2; D is unresolved. In germline, CDR1 is MNHNS, CDR2 SASEGT. The V end was cut by 8 bases, the J end by 5 bases, with 18 bases between. The length of the CDR3 is 15 residues. The chain's CDR3 is CASGPRAGRTGELFF. DNA of the CDR3: TGTGCCAGCGGCCCCCGGGCAGGACGGACCGGGGAGCTGTTTTTT.

This clone was counted between two and nine times. This same CDR3 is encoded by further DNA sequences in the sample. The chain combines TRBV11-2 with TRBJ2-6; D remains unclear. Germline values: CDR1 SGHAT, CDR2 FQNNGV. V was clipped by 3 bases and J by 1 base, with 4 bases between them. The CDR3 sequence is 14 residues long. The CDR3 DNA sequence: TGTGCCAGCAGCTTTACGTCTGGGGCCAACGTCCTGACTTTC. Protein sequence: CASSFTSGANVLTF.

CDR3 DNA: TGTGCCAGCAGTACATCACAGGGGGGGCTTGGTAGTGAAGCTTTCTTT. Residues: CASSTSQGGLGSEAFF. This chain connects TRBV28 to TRBJ1-1, with 8 bases identical to TRBD1. The CDR3 runs to 16 residues. V dropped 5 bases and J dropped 7; count of bases not matched to a gene: 15. Germline assignment: CDR1 MDHEN and CDR2 SYDVKM.

The chain links TRBV18 to TRBJ1-4; no clear D gene. CDR1 is KGHSH, CDR2 LQKENI, per germline. The V end was cut by 3 bases, the J end by 12 bases, with 11 bases between. The CDR3 sequence is 12 residues long. The CDR3 loop reads CASSPVPGELFF. The CDR3, as DNA: TGTGCCAGCTCACCGGTCCCGGGAGAACTGTTTTTT. The full variable domain, rest sourced from reference TRBV18 and TRBJ1-4, is NAGVMQNPRHLVRRRGQEARLRCSPMKGHSHVYWYRQLPEEGLKFMVYLQKENIIDESGMPKERFSAEFPKEGPSILRIQQVVRGDSAAYFCASSPVPGELFFGSGTQLSVL.

The V and J genes are TRBV12-5 and TRBJ2-7; D is perhaps TRBD1 or TRBD2 (6 bases each). Trimming cost V 9 bases and J 7 bases, with 28 bases left between them. CDR1 is LGHNT and CDR2 is FRNRAP in the germline V gene. The CDR3 has 16 amino acids. The CDR3 loop reads CASPSKGGTGRSEQYF. The CDR3 coding sequence is TGTGCTAGCCCAAGTAAGGGGGGAACGGGAAGATCGGAGCAGTACTTC.

This chain joins TRBV2 and TRBJ1-6; 9 bases line up with TRBD1. Germline CDR1 is SNHLY and CDR2 is FYNNEI. Unmatched junction bases numbered 2, after V lost 4 bases and J lost 4 bases. The CDR3 consists of 15 residues. The CDR3, as DNA: TGTGCCAGCAGTGGACAGGGGGTGTATAATTCACCCCTCCACTTT. This gives the protein CASSGQGVYNSPLHF.

In DNA, the CDR3 is TGCGCCAGCAGCCAAGATCGGGGGATTGATCAGCCCCAGCATTTT. Its protein product is CASSQDRGIDQPQHF. The chain combines TRBV4-1 with TRBJ1-5; possible D gene TRBD1, 5 bases. Trimming removed 0 bases at V and 5 bases at J, with 11 bases between. The CDR3 is 15 amino acids. Germline V lookup: CDR1 MGHRA, CDR2 YSYEKL.

The rearrangement uses TRBV7-6 and TRBJ2-3; D gene unclear. Germline values: CDR1 SGHVS, CDR2 FNYEAQ. The CDR3 spans 13 residues. V lost 6 bases and J 4 bases, leaving 11 bases between the germline ends. CDR3 DNA: TGTGCCAGCAGTGGGAAGGGCCCAGATACGCAGTATTTT. Translated, it gives CASSGKGPDTQYF.

This rearrangement joins TRBV20-1 to TRBJ1-6; weak D call: TRBD1 (6 bases). Germline loops: CDR1 DFQATT, CDR2 SNEGSKA (reference sequence). This CDR3 contains 10 residues. V was cut by 3 bases and J by 18 bases, with 12 bases left in between. CDR3 amino acids: CSASKNRAHF. In DNA form, the CDR3 reads TGCAGTGCTAGTAAAAACAGGGCCCACTTT.

This clone was observed a handful of times. CDR3 sequence (DNA): TGCGCCAGCAGCCTTATAACGGCGCAGCCCCAGCATTTT. Its translation: CASSLITAQPQHF. The V and J genes are TRBV4-1 and TRBJ1-5; D call uncertain. The CDR3 sequence is 13 residues long. V lost 4 bases and J 7 bases, leaving 11 bases between the germline ends. Germline CDR1 MGHRA, CDR2 YSYEKL.

This clone was found a few times. This chain connects TRBV6-5 to TRBJ2-7; 7 bases map to TRBD2. The germline CDR1 and CDR2 sequences are MNHEY and SVGAGI. CDR3 size: 15 residues. Trimming removed 7 bases from V and 3 bases from J; junction bases left unmatched: 12. The chain's CDR3 is CASTPRAGVNYEQYF. In DNA form, the CDR3 reads TGTGCCAGCACCCCCCGGGCGGGAGTAAACTACGAGCAGTACTTC.

The V call is TRBV28, the J call TRBJ2-5; D assignment may be TRBD1 or TRBD2 (6 bases each). Germline CDR1 reads MDHEN; CDR2 reads SYDVKM. V lost 4 bases and J 1 base, leaving 16 bases between the germline ends. CDR3 length equals 16 residues. CDR3 amino acids: CASSWTEGTPQETQYF. The CDR3 DNA is TGTGCCAGCAGTTGGACGGAGGGGACACCCCAAGAGACCCAGTACTTC. Filled out from reference TRBV28 and TRBJ2-5, the complete variable domain reads DVKVTQSSRYLVKRTGEKVFLECVQDMDHENMFWYRQDPGLGLRLIYFSYDVKMKEKGDIPEGYSVSREKKERFSLILESASTNQTSMYLCASSWTEGTPQETQYFGPGTRLLVL.

The chain has TRBV5-4 and TRBJ1-2; 7 nucleotides align to TRBD1. The CDR3 length is 12 residues. V shed 4 bases, J shed 6 bases, and the junction held 3 bases outside the gene matches. Germline V gene data show CDR1 as SGHNT and CDR2 as YYREEE (reference sequence). CDR3 sequence (DNA): TGTGCCAGCAGCCCCACAGGGGATGGCTACACCTTC. It translates to CASSPTGDGYTF.

The V and J genes are TRBV11-2 and TRBJ1-2; D remains ambiguous. Germline V gene lookup returns CDR1 SGHAT and CDR2 FQNNGV. The CDR3 length is 13 residues. Trimming took off 5 bases at V and 1 base at J, with 8 bases between the two ends. CDR3: CASSQSRNYGYTF. DNA of the CDR3: TGTGCCAGCAGCCAATCGCGTAACTATGGCTACACCTTC.

CDR3 sequence reads: CASSPNRGVRQPQHF. The DNA for the CDR3 is TGTGCCAGCAGCCCAAACAGGGGGGTAAGACAGCCCCAGCATTTT. The chain uses TRBV2 and TRBJ1-5, with 8 bases identical to TRBD1. Germline loops: CDR1 SNHLY, CDR2 FYNNEI. V was clipped by 6 bases and J by 7 bases; unmatched bases: 11. There are 15 residues in the CDR3.

The chain employs TRBV6-5 and TRBJ1-3, with a tentative D call TRBD1 (5 bases). Germline V gives CDR1 MNHEY, CDR2 SVGAGI. This CDR3 is built from 14 residues. The ends were cut back, 2 bases at V and 3 bases at J, with 8 bases in the middle. This chain's CDR3 is CASSYGAVGNTIYF. CDR3 sequence (DNA): TGTGCCAGCAGTTACGGGGCGGTTGGAAACACCATATATTTT.

CDR3 nucleotides: TGCGCCAGCAGCCAAATGGTTCAGCCCCAGGGGGGGCCCCAGCATTTT. This codes for CASSQMVQPQGGPQHF. V is TRBV4-3 and J is TRBJ1-5; 7 bases agree with TRBD1. There are 16 residues in the CDR3. V was clipped by 2 bases and J by 9 bases; unmatched bases: 13. The germline V gene encodes CDR1 LGHNA and CDR2 YSLEER.

The chain employs TRBV30 and TRBJ1-5; D not resolved. The CDR3 sequence is 13 residues long. Germline values: CDR1 GTSNPN, CDR2 SVGIG (reference sequence). The ends were cut back, 2 bases at V and 6 bases at J, with 11 bases in the middle. The CDR3 loop is CAWSLQDGQPQHF. In nucleotides, the CDR3 is TGTGCCTGGAGTTTGCAGGACGGTCAGCCCCAGCATTTT.

This chain connects TRBV21-1 to TRBJ1-3. TRBV21-1 is a pseudogene locus. This CDR3 comprises 15 residues. The CDR3 loop is CASGRTLDSGNTIYF. The DNA of the CDR3 is TGTGCCAGCGGCCGGACTCTCGACTCTGGAAACACCATATATTTT.

The chain employs TRBV19 and TRBJ2-5; the match to TRBD2 covers 7 bases. The J call may not be correct, given that the DNA end is closer to TRBJ2-7. The CDR3 runs to 16 residues. In germline, CDR1 is LNHDA, CDR2 SQIVND (reference sequence). The chain's CDR3 is CASSIEVGGGSYEQYF. Written as DNA, the CDR3 is TGTGCCAGTAGTATAGAGGTAGGCGGGGGTTCCTACGAGCAGTACTTC.

This clone was recorded once. The CDR3 spells CASSQVGETQYF. Written as DNA, the CDR3 is TGTGCCAGCAGCCAAGTGGGAGAGACCCAGTACTTC. The chain is built from TRBV14 and TRBJ2-5; no reliable D call. This CDR3 is 12 amino acids long. Germline CDR1 reads SGHDN; CDR2 reads FVKESK. Trimming pared 1 base from V and 4 bases from J, leaving 4 bases between.

The chain employs TRBV5-6 and TRBJ2-5; 8 bases fit TRBD1. V lost 3 bases and J lost 2; bases outside the gene matches: 0. Germline V gene sequence: CDR1 SGHDT, CDR2 YYEEEE. The CDR3 is made up of 13 amino acids. The CDR3 DNA is TGTGCCAGCAGCTGGGACAGGCAAGAGACCCAGTACTTC. Amino acids: CASSWDRQETQYF. Complete variable domain (other parts from reference TRBV5-6 and TRBJ2-5): DAGVTQSPTHLIKTRGQQVTLRCSPKSGHDTVSWYQQALGQGPQFIFQYYEEEERQRGNFPDRFSGHQFPNYSSELNVNALLLGDSALYLCASSWDRQETQYFGPGTRLLVL.

The V and J genes are TRBV27 and TRBJ2-1, with D perhaps matching TRBD2 (5 bases). The CDR3 is 14 residues long. Per the germline V gene, CDR1 is MNHEY and CDR2 is SMNVEV (reference sequence). Trimming removed 9 bases at V and 3 bases at J, with 15 bases between. The CDR3 nucleotides read TGTGCCAGTAGGGAGATCGGGGACTACAATGAGCAGTTCTTC. Protein sequence: CASREIGDYNEQFF.

J is TRBJ2-4 and V is TRBV27; a weak D match, TRBD1 (6 bases). V gave up 6 bases and J gave up 3 bases, with 12 bases separating them. This CDR3 contains 14 residues. The germline CDR1 and CDR2 sequences are MNHEY and SMNVEV (reference sequence). The DNA for the CDR3 is TGTGCCAGCAGGTACAGGGAAGGCAAAAACATTCAGTACTTC. Amino acid sequence: CASRYREGKNIQYF.